This T cell receptor (beta chain) was obtained from a study of regulatory T cells in long-lasting Graves disease. Overall study results and limits: Persistent patients had more shared public clonotypes (fewer than 3,000) than new patients (about 920). Those with persistent Graves' had less TCR diversity than newly diagnosed patients. It was in persistent disease that TRBV28, TRBJ1-2 and TRBJ2-5 were favored. Analyses excluded thyroid tissue, covering peripheral blood alone.

This clonotype came up many times. Antigen: not known. Sample time point: persistent/refractory GD, antithyroid drugs over 5 years with positive TRAb. PBMC RNA served as the TCR library source. The CDR3 is 14 residues long. The trim removed 5 bases at V and 1 base at J, leaving 3 bases unmatched. The authors built TCR beta libraries using iRepertoire HTBI primers and Arm-PCR of CDR3 regions. TCRdb recomputed calls from the multiplex PCR reads with MiXCR, one row per CDR3 protein. The table includes about 430,000 distinct CDR3 sequences, roughly a fifth detected once. The genes are TRBV12-3 or TRBV12-4 and TRBJ2-5, with 8 bases fitting TRBD1. The TCR sequence derives from a female donor with Graves disease. Sequencing used peripheral blood mononuclear cells (PBMCs), obtained when the disease was refractory, from a patient treated with antithyroid drugs. Here the CDR3 DNA reads TGTGCCAGCAGTAGACAGGGGAGCCAAGAGACCCAGTACTTC. Protein: CASSRQGSQETQYF.